These T cell receptor beta chains were read from a single sample in a study of T cells in Graves' hyperthyroidism and ophthalmopathy. TCRdb reprocessed the multiplex PCR reads via MiXCR and lists one record per CDR3 protein. Of nearly 600,000 distinct CDR3 sequences listed, approximately 13% were seen once; the top ten hold more than 5%. The specimen was blood. These receptors all stem from a woman in her 30s with Graves' hyperthyroidism that later progressed to Graves' ophthalmopathy. Each CDR3 is given with its conserved first and last residue. A D gene is named only where the DNA matches it firmly. The size entry is marked missing in some rows and otherwise reads once, few, many or a size class.

>NA|many|TRBJ1-1|TRBV28
TGTGCCAGCACCCGGGGAGGGACTGAAGCTTTCTTT
CASTRGGTEAFF
>TRBD2|NA|TRBJ2-1|TRBV10-3
TGTGCCATCAGGGAGCGGGAGGTCAATGAGCAGTTCTTC
CAIREREVNEQFF
>NA|many|TRBJ1-3|TRBV28
TGTGCCAGCAGTTTAGGGACAATTGGAAACACCATATATTTT
CASSLGTIGNTIYF
>NA|NA|TRBJ1-1|TRBV5-6
TGTGCCAGCAGCTCGGGGCTTTACACTGAAGCTTTCTTT
CASSSGLYTEAFF
>NA|many|TRBJ2-1|TRBV30
TGTGCCTGGGACCCCTCGGGAGAGCAGTTCTTC
CAWDPSGEQFF
>NA|NA|TRBJ1-6|TRBV18
TGTGCCAGCTCACCAGGGGCAGAAAATTCACCCCTCCACTTT
CASSPGAENSPLHF
>TRBD2|many|TRBJ2-7|TRBV6-1
TGTGCCAGCAGTAGCGGGACTCCGCCTTACGAGCAGTACTTC
CASSSGTPPYEQYF
>NA|many|TRBJ1-2|TRBV7-9
TGTGCCAGCAGTTGGGGGGGTACTAACTATGGCTACACCTTC
CASSWGGTNYGYTF
>TRBD2|many|TRBJ2-1|TRBV20-1
TGCAGTGCTAGGAGGGGTCTAGCGGGAGGCAATGAGCAGTTCTTC
CSARRGLAGGNEQFF
>TRBD2|few|TRBJ2-1|TRBV24-1
TGTGCCACCAGTGATAGGACTAGCGGGAGGGCCGCCTACAATGAGCAGTTCTTC
CATSDRTSGRAAYNEQFF
>NA|few|TRBJ2-5|TRBV15
TGTGCCACCAGCAGGGATAGACAGAAGCAAGAGACCCAGTACTTC
CATSRDRQKQETQYF
>TRBD1|many|TRBJ2-6|TRBV27
TGTGCCAGCAGTTTGCTGGACAGGGGGCCCTCTGGGGCCAACGTCCTGACTTTC
CASSLLDRGPSGANVLTF
>TRBD2|NA|TRBJ2-7|TRBV5-1
TGCGCCAGCAGCTTGGTGTCGCGGTGGTCTAGCGGGAGAGGCGAGCAGTACTTC
CASSLVSRWSSGRGEQYF
>TRBD1|many|TRBJ1-1|TRBV12-3/TRBV12-4
TGTGCCAGCAGTTCGCCCGGACAGGGTATCACTGAAGCTTTCTTT
CASSSPGQGITEAFF
>NA|few|TRBJ2-1|TRBV6-1
TGTGCCACCCTAGGGGGGGACTACTCGCAGGCTGAGCAGTTCTTC
CATLGGDYSQAEQFF
>TRBD2|many|TRBJ2-1|TRBV4-1
TGCGCCAGCAGGCAACCGACCCTAGCGGGAGTAGGAGATGAGCAGTTCTTC
CASRQPTLAGVGDEQFF
>TRBD2|many|TRBJ2-5|TRBV11-2
TGTGCCAGCAGCTTCGGGACTAGCGGGAAAGAGACCCAGTACTTC
CASSFGTSGKETQYF
>TRBD2|many|TRBJ2-3|TRBV10-3
TGTGCCATCAGGGCTACTAGCGGGAGGGCCTTTTTGACGCAGTATTTT
CAIRATSGRAFLTQYF
>TRBD2|once|TRBJ2-3|TRBV4-2
TGTGCCAGCAGCCACCGATCGACCGGGACTAGAGGCACAGATACGCAGTATTTT
CASSHRSTGTRGTDTQYF
>NA|many|TRBJ1-4|TRBV12-5
TGTGCTAGTGGTCCTCAGGGTTGGGAACCGGGGGAAAAACTGTTTTTT
CASGPQGWEPGEKLFF
>NA|few|TRBJ2-7|TRBV27
TGTGCCAGCCGCGGGGCGGTCTCCTACGAGCAGTACTTC
CASRGAVSYEQYF
>NA|NA|TRBJ2-3|TRBV3-1
TGTGCCAGCAGCCCCCGCTTTGGGCCAGGCACCACAGATACGCAGTATTTT
CASSPRFGPGTTDTQYF
>NA|NA|TRBJ2-7|TRBV20-1
TGCAGTGCTAGATCCGTGTACGAGCAGTACTTC
CSARSVYEQYF
>TRBD2|many|TRBJ2-7|TRBV28
TGTGCCAGCAGCCCGACTAGCGGGAGGACCTACGAGCAGTACTTC
CASSPTSGRTYEQYF
>TRBD1|few|TRBJ1-1|TRBV28
TGTGCCAGCAGCCCCCAACCCAGGGGGGCTTTCTTT
CASSPQPRGAFF
>TRBD2|NA|TRBJ2-7|TRBV12-3/TRBV12-4
TGTGCCAGCAGTAGCGGGGGGGCTAACTACGAGCAGTACTTC
CASSSGGANYEQYF
>TRBD1|many|TRBJ2-1|TRBV12-5
TGTGCTAGTGGTTTGGGACCCGGGACAGGGATTTATAATGAGCAGTTCTTC
CASGLGPGTGIYNEQFF
>NA|many|TRBJ2-2|TRBV10-3
TGTGCCATCCGAACAGCTAACACCGGGGAGCTGTTTTTT
CAIRTANTGELFF
>TRBD1|NA|TRBJ1-5|TRBV11-2
TGTGCCAGCAGCAAAGTCCGGGACAGGGGGTGTTATCAGCCCCAGCATTTT
CASSKVRDRGCYQPQHF
>NA|many|TRBJ1-1|TRBV6-5
TGTGCCAGCAGTTACTACCCCCATAGCCCTGAAGCTTTCTTT
CASSYYPHSPEAFF
>NA|many|TRBJ1-1|TRBV6-5
TGTGCCAGCAGTTACCAGGAGATGAACACTGAAGCTTTCTTT
CASSYQEMNTEAFF
>NA|many|TRBJ1-2|TRBV29-1
TGCAGCGTTTACCGATCCATCGGAGGGATGGGGAACTATGGCTACACCTTC
CSVYRSIGGMGNYGYTF
>TRBD1|NA|TRBJ2-1|TRBV24-1
TGTGCCACCAGTGCCCAAACGACAGGGGCGATGAATGAGCAGTTCTTC
CATSAQTTGAMNEQFF
>NA|many|TRBJ1-1|TRBV6-1
TGTGCCAGCACCTACGATAAGGGGTCGAACACTGAAGCTTTCTTT
CASTYDKGSNTEAFF
>NA|many|TRBJ2-1|TRBV20-1
TGCAGTGCTAGAGCCTTGGCGGGAAACTACAATGAGCAGTTCTTC
CSARALAGNYNEQFF
>TRBD2|many|TRBJ2-2|TRBV30
TGTGCCTGGAGTGGGATGGAGCGGGAGGGCCGGACCGGGGAGCTGTTTTTT
CAWSGMEREGRTGELFF
>NA|many|TRBJ1-2|TRBV6-6
TGTGCCAGCAGTTACTTGGCAGGGTATGGCTACACCTTC
CASSYLAGYGYTF
>TRBD1|many|TRBJ1-2|TRBV28
TGTGCCAGCAACCACTTCCGGGACAGCTTTAACTATGGCTACACCTTC
CASNHFRDSFNYGYTF
>NA|many|TRBJ2-7|TRBV20-1
TGCAGCCCAGGGGGGGACGGGAGCTCCTACGAGCAGTACTTC
CSPGGDGSSYEQYF
>NA|many|TRBJ1-2|TRBV6-2/TRBV6-3
TGTGCCAGCAGCTTCCAAAGGTCGGCGAACGGCTACACCTTC
CASSFQRSANGYTF
>NA|few|TRBJ2-7|TRBV20-1
TGCAGTGCCAGAAGTCCCGTAGGGCTAGACTACGAGCAGTACTTC
CSARSPVGLDYEQYF